Below, 22 T cell receptor beta chains from the same sample are listed, as sequenced in a study of blood T cell repertoires in COVID-19. Measured with immunoSEQ multiplex PCR; TCRdb has only the in-frame clones, and not every one. The sample has about 44,000 clones; about 87% are singletons. The specimen sequenced was peripheral blood. The source is a woman in her forties with acute or convalescent COVID-19.

V is TRBV5-1 and J is TRBJ1-1; D is possibly TRBD1 (6 bases). Germline CDR1 SGHRS, CDR2 YFSETQ. The length of the CDR3 is 14 residues. The V end was cut by 1 base, the J end by 1 base, with 8 bases between. The CDR3 protein is CASSLQGRNTEAFF. In DNA, the CDR3 is TGCGCCAGCAGCTTGCAGGGGAGGAACACTGAAGCTTTCTTT.

The V and J genes are TRBV30 and TRBJ1-1, with D maybe TRBD1 (6 bases). Germline assignment: CDR1 GTSNPN and CDR2 SVGIG (reference sequence). The CDR3 spans 14 residues. V dropped 3 bases and J dropped 4 bases, with 15 bases sitting between them. The CDR3 here is CAWRGHGGSTEAFF. The CDR3 nucleotides read TGTGCCTGGAGGGGACACGGGGGGAGCACTGAAGCTTTCTTT.

This CDR3 is CASSVAAGGTQETQYF. The CDR3 nucleotides read TGTGCCAGCAGCGTAGCCGCGGGGGGCACACAAGAGACCCAGTACTTC. This chain joins TRBV9 and TRBJ2-5, with 8 positions matching TRBD2. CDR1 is SGDLS and CDR2 is YYNGEE in the germline V gene. With 0 bases clipped from V and 2 bases from J, the junction kept 6 bases outside the gene matches. This CDR3 comprises 16 residues.

The chain has TRBV28 and TRBJ1-2; 7 positions agree with TRBD1. This CDR3 comprises 15 residues. Germline lookup yields CDR1 MDHEN and CDR2 SYDVKM. V lost 5 bases and J lost 4; bases outside the gene matches: 10. The CDR3: CASSPPGGQAYGYTF. The CDR3 DNA reads as TGTGCCAGCAGTCCTCCTGGAGGACAGGCCTATGGCTACACCTTC.

The chain links TRBV2 to TRBJ1-5; 9 bases match TRBD1. J was trimmed by 4 bases and V by 5 bases; bases with no gene match: 6. CDR1 SNHLY and CDR2 FYNNEI come from the germline V gene. CDR3 length equals 15 residues. CDR3 residues: CASSKGTGSNQPQHF. As DNA, the CDR3 is TGTGCCAGCAGTAAAGGGACAGGGTCTAATCAGCCCCAGCATTTT.

The sample holds a few counts of this clone. The chain recombines TRBV6-5 with TRBJ2-1, with D tentatively TRBD2 (6 bases). The germline gives CDR1 MNHEY, CDR2 SVGAGI. Trimming pared 7 bases from V and 10 bases from J, leaving 20 bases between. The CDR3 covers 14 residues. The CDR3 protein is CASKMQGLAGEQFF. DNA for the CDR3: TGTGCCAGCAAAATGCAGGGCCTTGCGGGGGAGCAGTTCTTC.

This rearrangement joins TRBV12-3 or TRBV12-4 to TRBJ1-1, with 7 bases that match TRBD1. Germline trimming cut 6 bases from V and 6 bases from J; bases unmatched to any gene: 7. The CDR3 consists of 13 residues. DNA of the CDR3: TGTGCCAGCAGCCCAAGGGGGCTGGCTGAAGCTTTCTTT. Translation: CASSPRGLAEAFF.

CDR3 in amino acids: CASSSPRGGTGTYEQYF. The CDR3 DNA is TGTGCCAGCAGCTCGCCCCGGGGGGGGACAGGGACCTACGAGCAGTACTTC. The rearrangement uses TRBV7-6 and TRBJ2-7, with D possibly TRBD1 on 9 matching bases. V was trimmed by 4 bases and J by 2 bases, leaving 21 bases between them. Per germline, CDR1 SGHVS and CDR2 FNYEAQ. This CDR3 has 17 amino acids. Filled out from reference TRBV7-6 and TRBJ2-7, the complete variable domain reads GAGVSQSPRYKVTKRGQDVALRCDPISGHVSLYWYRQALGQGPEFLTYFNYEAQQDKSGLPNDRFSAERPEGSISTLTIQRTEQRDSAMYRCASSSPRGGTGTYEQYFGPGTRLTVT.

The count of this clone is one. The chain combines TRBV27 with TRBJ2-5; 14 positions match TRBD2. Germline CDR1 reads MNHEY; CDR2 reads SMNVEV (reference sequence). This CDR3 region has 20 residues. J gave up 1 base and V 3 bases, and 13 bases lay outside the gene matches. The CDR3 spells CASSFWGTSGRGVPQETQYF. As DNA, the CDR3 is TGTGCCAGCAGTTTTTGGGGGACTAGCGGGAGAGGGGTCCCCCAAGAGACCCAGTACTTC.

The V and J genes are TRBV18 and TRBJ1-1; D is ambiguous. Germline assignment: CDR1 KGHSH and CDR2 LQKENI. This CDR3 region has 13 residues. The germline V and J ends were trimmed by 3 bases and 4 bases, with 9 bases remaining between them. The CDR3 DNA reads as TGTGCCAGCTCACCTCTGACAAGCACTGAAGCTTTCTTT. It yields the protein CASSPLTSTEAFF.

This clone showed up just once. The gene calls are TRBV6-6 and TRBJ2-3, with TRBD2 as a possible D gene (5 bases). The CDR3 has 14 residues. Germline loops: CDR1 MNHNY, CDR2 SVGAGI (reference sequence). V was pared by 6 bases and J by 2 bases, with 12 bases between. CDR3 sequence reads: CASRVRGNTDTQYF. The CDR3 nucleotides read TGTGCCAGCAGGGTAAGAGGGAACACAGATACGCAGTATTTT.

This chain links TRBV11-2 with TRBJ1-1; D not resolved. CDR3 length: 11 amino acids. CDR1 is SGHAT and CDR2 is FQNNGV in the germline V gene. V lost 4 bases to trimming and J lost 7 bases, with 7 bases between them. The CDR3 sequence is CASSSILEAFF. The DNA for the CDR3 is TGTGCCAGCAGCTCTATCCTTGAAGCTTTCTTT.

V and J are TRBV7-9 and TRBJ1-4, with 7 bases lining up with TRBD1. CDR3 length: 15 amino acids. Germline V lookup: CDR1 SEHNR, CDR2 FQNEAQ (reference sequence). Trimming cost V 5 bases and J 8 bases; bases outside gene matches: 11. The CDR3 region has the DNA TGTGCCAGCAGCGCCTACCGGGACAGAGGGGAAAAACTGTTTTTT. Its protein is CASSAYRDRGEKLFF.

The V call is TRBV27, the J call TRBJ1-1; 7 bases line up with TRBD1. This CDR3 comprises 15 residues. The V segment lost 0 bases and the J segment 0 bases; nucleotides outside the gene matches: 1. CDR1 is MNHEY, CDR2 SMNVEV, per germline (reference sequence). CDR3 DNA: TGTGCCAGCAGTTTATCTAGGGGGCTGAACACTGAAGCTTTCTTT. As protein: CASSLSRGLNTEAFF.

The chain carries TRBV13 and TRBJ2-3; D is unresolved. The CDR3 is 16 amino acids. Between the trimmed V and J ends, which lost 5 bases and 1 base, there was a span of 16 bases. Germline CDR1 reads PRHDT; CDR2 reads FYEKMQ (reference sequence). This chain's CDR3 is CASSPFGQEGTDTQYF. As DNA, the CDR3 is TGTGCCAGCAGCCCCTTCGGCCAGGAAGGCACAGATACGCAGTATTTT.

This chain uses TRBV7-9 with TRBJ1-1, with D maybe TRBD1 (5 bases). The germline CDR1 and CDR2 sequences are SEHNR and FQNEAQ (reference sequence). CDR3 size: 16 residues. V lost 4 bases to trimming and J lost 0 bases, with 15 bases between them. The CDR3, as DNA: TGTGCCAGCAGCTGGCCTCCTGGGGGGATGAACACTGAAGCTTTCTTT. Translation gives CASSWPPGGMNTEAFF.

This clone was seen only once. The rearrangement joins TRBV4-1 to TRBJ1-1; D is uncertain. Trimming shortened V by 1 base and J by 5 bases, and 5 bases separated the two germline ends. This CDR3 has 12 residues. The germline V gene has CDR1 MGHRA and CDR2 YSYEKL. CDR3 protein: CASSQGATEAFF. CDR3 sequence (DNA): TGCGCCAGCAGCCAAGGGGCAACTGAAGCTTTCTTT.

V is TRBV5-4 and J is TRBJ2-3, with TRBD1 matching over 7 bases. After removal of 1 base from V and 1 base from J, the junction contained 6 bases not matched to a gene. The length of the CDR3 is 16 residues. Germline V gene sequence: CDR1 SGHNT, CDR2 YYREEE (reference sequence). The CDR3 DNA sequence: TGTGCCAGCAGCTTGAAGGTAGGACAGGGCACAGATACGCAGTATTTT. It specifies CASSLKVGQGTDTQYF.

The rearrangement joins TRBV7-2 to TRBJ2-7; D is possibly TRBD2 (5 bases). The germline V gene has CDR1 SGHTA and CDR2 FQGNSA. With 5 bases removed from V and 7 bases from J, the gap between germline ends came to 18 bases. The CDR3 loop spans 14 amino acids. The DNA for the CDR3 is TGTGCCAGCAGCCAAGACCGGGATTTGATAGAGCAGTACTTC. Its translation: CASSQDRDLIEQYF.

This chain connects TRBV11-2 to TRBJ1-1; 7 positions match TRBD1. J lost 4 bases, V lost 4 bases, and 6 bases had no gene match. Germline V gives CDR1 SGHAT, CDR2 FQNNGV. The CDR3 runs 14 residues. The CDR3 DNA reads TGTGCCAGCAGCTCAGCAGGGGGGAGCACTGAAGCTTTCTTT. It yields the protein CASSSAGGSTEAFF. Full variable domain (missing parts from reference TRBV11-2 and TRBJ1-1): EAGVAQSPRYKIIEKRQSVAFWCNPISGHATLYWYQQILGQGPKLLIQFQNNGVVDDSQLPKDRFSAERLKGVDSTLKIQPAKLEDSAVYLCASSSAGGSTEAFFGQGTRLTVV.

The rearrangement uses TRBV19 and TRBJ2-2, with 14 bases matching TRBD2. The CDR3 has 17 amino acids. Germline loops: CDR1 LNHDA, CDR2 SQIVND (reference sequence). J gave up 2 bases and V 4 bases, and 3 bases lay outside the gene matches. CDR3 loop: CASSTGLAGANTGELFF. CDR3 nucleotides: TGTGCCAGTAGTACGGGACTAGCGGGGGCTAACACCGGGGAGCTGTTTTTT.

The J gene is TRBJ2-1, the V gene TRBV15; tentative D call: TRBD2 (5 bases). V was pared by 0 bases and J by 10 bases, with 25 bases between. The CDR3 length is 18 residues. Per germline, CDR1 LNHNV and CDR2 YYDKDF (reference sequence). The CDR3 DNA follows: TGTGCCACCAGCAGAGATATGGCGGGTGGCCGGTGGGCTCGGGAGCAGTTCTTC. Translation gives CATSRDMAGGRWAREQFF.